This TCR beta chain was found in a study of radiotherapy plus CTLA-4 blockade in lung cancer. Looking at the study overall: Objective responses emerged in around a sixth of patients, and around 31% attained disease control.

Only in-frame clones appear in the TCRdb table, and some are missing; sequencing was by immunoSEQ multiplex PCR. This table has tens of thousands of clones, around nine tenths appearing once. This CDR3 is 12 amino acids long. Germline CDR1 is SEHNR and CDR2 is FQNEAQ (reference sequence). The ends were cut back, 5 bases at V and 2 bases at J, with 5 bases in the middle. Whole-study results and caveats: Radiotherapy plus ipilimumab was followed by expansion in blood of tumor-derived TCR clones.

In the case of this clone: Its specificity is not known.

Focal radiation plus CTLA-4 blockade with ipilimumab was given to patients with chemo-refractory metastatic non-small-cell lung cancer. The sequence came from a human donor with non-small cell lung cancer who had stable disease on radiotherapy plus ipilimumab. The chain joins TRBV7-9 to TRBJ2-3; D not certain. The material was peripheral blood, obtained from a patient treated with radiotherapy plus ipilimumab. The CDR3: CASSPSTDTQYF. DNA for the CDR3: TGTGCCAGCAGCCCCTCCACAGATACGCAGTATTTT.